Listed below are T cell receptor beta chains from one sample, sequenced in a study of T cell changes during pregnancy in multiple sclerosis. Using immunoSEQ multiplex PCR, the repertoire was profiled, and TCRdb retains in-frame clones only, with some absent. The sample records fewer than 80,000 clones, around 94% being singletons. The sample here was peripheral blood, taken in the third trimester of pregnancy. These receptors all come from a female donor in good health, enrolled as a control in a pregnancy study. CDR3s include the opening cysteine and the closing phenylalanine or tryptophan. D genes are given only for firm matches. Part of the rows lack a size; the others show once, few, many or a class for expanded clones.

TRBD2	TRBV2	few	TRBJ2-2	TGTGCCAGCAGAGGGACTAGCGTGGGGACCGGGGAGCTGTTTTTT	CASRGTSVGTGELFF
TRBD1	TRBV5-7	-	TRBJ1-2	TGTGCCAGCAGCCCCAGGGGGGATGGCTACACCTTC	CASSPRGDGYTF
TRBD1	TRBV7-9	-	TRBJ1-2	TGTGCCAGCAGCCCTACAGGGGTACAGGGCTACACCTTC	CASSPTGVQGYTF
-	TRBV11-2	-	TRBJ1-1	TGTGCCAGCAGCTCCGGATGGGGGGAAGAGGGAGCTTTCTTT	CASSSGWGEEGAFF
-	TRBV27	-	TRBJ2-7	TGTGCCAGCAGTATCAGACACAGCGACTACAAGGGGCAGTACTTC	CASSIRHSDYKGQYF
TRBD1	TRBV5-4	-	TRBJ1-3	TGTGCCAGCACCCGACAGGGTGGACTCTCTGGAAACACCATATATTTT	CASTRQGGLSGNTIYF
-	TRBV30	-	TRBJ2-7	TGTGCCTGGAGCCTTCAGTGGGAGCAGTACTTC	CAWSLQWEQYF
TRBD1	TRBV30	-	TRBJ1-1	TGTGCCTGGAGTTGGGACAGCGCAACCAAGAGAGCTTTCTTT	CAWSWDSATKRAFF
-	TRBV14	once	TRBJ1-4	TGTGCCAGCAGCCGTCTCCCCCGGGTCGGCGAAAAACTGTTTTTT	CASSRLPRVGEKLFF
-	TRBV10-2	-	TRBJ2-2	TGCGCCAGCAGGGCTTACAGCACCGGGGAGCTGTTTTTT	CASRAYSTGELFF
-	TRBV19	once	TRBJ1-5	TGTGCCAGTAGTACGGCCAGGGGCGGACAGCCCCAGCATTTT	CASSTARGGQPQHF
-	TRBV18	-	TRBJ2-2	TGTGCCAGCTCACCATTGGGTTTCGGAGTCGCTCACGGGGAGCTGTTTTTT	CASSPLGFGVAHGELFF
TRBD2	TRBV5-1	-	TRBJ2-1	TGCGCCAGCAGCTTCCGGGAGGGCTTCTATGAGCAGTTCTTC	CASSFREGFYEQFF
-	TRBV28	-	TRBJ1-4	TGTGCCATCAACCGGGGGACTAATGAAAAACTGTTTTTT	CAINRGTNEKLFF
-	TRBV27	-	TRBJ1-3	TGTGCCAGCAGTTCCACAGGGAGAGGAAACACCATATATTTT	CASSSTGRGNTIYF
TRBD1	TRBV28	-	TRBJ1-2	TGTGCCAGCAGTAAGACAGGGGTGGATGGCTACACCTTC	CASSKTGVDGYTF
TRBD2	TRBV28	-	TRBJ2-7	TGTGCCAGCACCCTAGCGGGCGGGCCCTACGAGCAGTACTTC	CASTLAGGPYEQYF
-	TRBV25-1	-	TRBJ1-2	TGTGCCAGCAGCCGTGGTTACAGTGGCTACACCTTC	CASSRGYSGYTF
-	TRBV30	-	TRBJ2-7	TGTGCCTGGAGTCCCACGGGAGAGCAGTACTTC	CAWSPTGEQYF
-	TRBV11-2	-	TRBJ2-6	TGTGCCAGCAGCTTACTGCGGGCAGGCCGCTCTGGGGCCAACGTCCTGACTTTC	CASSLLRAGRSGANVLTF
-	TRBV29-1	-	TRBJ2-1	TGCAGCGTTAAAGGCGGTGAGCAGTTCTTC	CSVKGGEQFF
TRBD1	TRBV10-3	few	TRBJ1-6	TGTGCCATCTCCGGACAGGGTGATAATTCACCCCTCCACTTT	CAISGQGDNSPLHF
TRBD2	TRBV28	-	TRBJ2-3	TGTGCCAGCACCATCGGGGGGGTTAGCACAGATACGCAGTATTTT	CASTIGGVSTDTQYF
TRBD1	TRBV7-7	-	TRBJ1-1	TGTGCTAGCAGCCCCTACGGCGGGACAGGGTCCTTGAACACTGAAGCTTTCTTT	CASSPYGGTGSLNTEAFF
-	TRBV6-5	once	TRBJ2-1	TGTGCCAGCAGCTCTGGGGGGAGCTCCTACAATGAGCAGTTCTTC	CASSSGGSSYNEQFF
TRBD2	TRBV27	-	TRBJ2-1	TGTGCCAGCAGTTCCTGGACTAGCGGGAGCTCCTACAATGAGCAGTTCTTC	CASSSWTSGSSYNEQFF
-	TRBV5-7	-	TRBJ1-1	TGTGCCAGCAGCCCTCTCAACAGGTTTTCGAATAGATCGAACACTGAAGCTTTCTTT	CASSPLNRFSNRSNTEAFF